Only a few counts were recorded for the clone carrying this TCR beta chain. Antigen: not known. From germline, CDR1 is LNHDA and CDR2 SQIVND (reference sequence). V was trimmed by 4 bases and J by 3 bases, leaving 13 bases between them. The CDR3 loop spans 15 amino acids. The data belong to a study of cytotoxic CD8 clonotypes in ibrutinib-treated CLL. Whole-study findings and limits: At ibrutinib response, clonality increased, and at progression it declined back toward baseline.

Some clones are missing from TCRdb's copy, which holds only in-frame ones; the method was immunoSEQ multiplex PCR. The sample contains under 200,000 clones, 70% to 85% of which appear only once. The sample was PBMCs, taken after 12 months of ibrutinib treatment. The TCR originated in a human donor with chronic lymphocytic leukemia. The chain couples TRBV19 to TRBJ1-5; D ambiguous. The CDR3 DNA sequence: TGTGCCAGTAGTACCCGGACGGGTTTCAATCAGCCCCAGCATTTT. Residues: CASSTRTGFNQPQHF.